This T cell receptor (beta chain) was sequenced in a study of shared clonotypes between healthy human individuals. Background on the study: Donors consisted of a couple of women and a few men between 18 and 49. CD4 naive cells filled three plates per donor, CD4 memory three, CD8 naive two and CD8 memory one. Points from the study as a whole: Sequencing depth was a factor that was expected to affect clonotype sharing among donors. Clonotypes not shared had lower generation probabilities than those common to all four donors.

In regard to this clone: Its target is not known.

TCRdb keeps only in-frame clones here, not all; method: immunoSEQ multiplex PCR. The data show more than 2 million clones, with approximately 94% seen just once and 0.13% held by the top ten. CDR1 is SGHNT and CDR2 is YYREEE in the germline V gene (reference sequence). V lost 4 bases and J lost 5; bases outside the gene matches: 13. This CDR3 comprises 17 residues. The chain has TRBV5-4 and TRBJ2-5, with 11 positions matching TRBD2. Sample: naive CD4+ T cells sorted from blood. Stated subset: CD45RA+ positively selected. The receptor was isolated from a man aged 18 to 30 in good health. The CDR3 DNA sequence: TGTGCCAGCAGCCCTGGGACTAGCGGACCGGAGGGGGAGACCCAGTACTTC. The encoded protein is CASSPGTSGPEGETQYF.